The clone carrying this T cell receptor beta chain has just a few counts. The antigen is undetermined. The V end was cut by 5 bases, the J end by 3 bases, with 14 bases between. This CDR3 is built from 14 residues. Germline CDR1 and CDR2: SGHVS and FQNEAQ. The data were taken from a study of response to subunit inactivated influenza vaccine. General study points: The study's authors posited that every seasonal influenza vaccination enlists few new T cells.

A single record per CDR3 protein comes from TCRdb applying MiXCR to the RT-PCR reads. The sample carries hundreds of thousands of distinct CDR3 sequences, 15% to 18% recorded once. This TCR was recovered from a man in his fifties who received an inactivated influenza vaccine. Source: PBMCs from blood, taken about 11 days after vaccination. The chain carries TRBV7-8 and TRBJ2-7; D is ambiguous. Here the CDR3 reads CASSPPPGLYEQYF. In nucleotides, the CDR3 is TGTGCCAGCAGCCCCCCCCCGGGCCTCTACGAGCAGTACTTC. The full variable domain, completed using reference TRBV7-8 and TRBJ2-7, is GAGVSQSPRYKVAKRGQDVALRCDPISGHVSLFWYQQALGQGPEFLTYFQNEAQLDKSGLPSDRFFAERPEGSVSTLKIQRTQQEDSAVYLCASSPPPGLYEQYFGPGTRLTVT.